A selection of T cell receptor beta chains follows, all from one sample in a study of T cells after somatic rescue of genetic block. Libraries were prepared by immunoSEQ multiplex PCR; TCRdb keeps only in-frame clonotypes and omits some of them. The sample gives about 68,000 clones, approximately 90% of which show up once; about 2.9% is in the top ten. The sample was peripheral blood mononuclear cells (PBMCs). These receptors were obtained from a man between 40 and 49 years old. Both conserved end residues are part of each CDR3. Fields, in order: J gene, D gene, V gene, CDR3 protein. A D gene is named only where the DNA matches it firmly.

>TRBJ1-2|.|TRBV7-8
CASSLGPIYGYTF
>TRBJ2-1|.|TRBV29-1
CSVVIQGSYNEQFF
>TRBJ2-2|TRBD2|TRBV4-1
CASSQTSGNTGELFF
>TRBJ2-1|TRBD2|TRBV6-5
CASSSLAGGPQFF
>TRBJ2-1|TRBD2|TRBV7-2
CASSLPTSFYNEQFF
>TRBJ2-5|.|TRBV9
CASSVAIGETQYF
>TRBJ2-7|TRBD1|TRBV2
CASSWTGALEQYF
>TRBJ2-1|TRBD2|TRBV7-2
CASSLAASGYEQFF
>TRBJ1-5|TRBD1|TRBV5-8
CASSWAGTGQPQHF
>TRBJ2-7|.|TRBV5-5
CASSQAGDRLIEQYF
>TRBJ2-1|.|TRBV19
CATLNRLYNEQFF
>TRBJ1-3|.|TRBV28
CASSLGLRTLSGNTIYF
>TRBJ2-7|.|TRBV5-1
CASSLATGAFYEQYF
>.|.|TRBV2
CASWTAYEQYF
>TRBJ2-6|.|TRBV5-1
CASSLVQGGSGANVLTF
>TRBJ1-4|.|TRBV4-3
CASSQDGGARYNEKLFF
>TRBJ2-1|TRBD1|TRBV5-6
CASSLSTGISEQFF
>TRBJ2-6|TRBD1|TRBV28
CASETGQGRTGANVLTF
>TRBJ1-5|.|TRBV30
CAWSFRENQPQHF
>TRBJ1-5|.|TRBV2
CASSDGDRNQPQHF
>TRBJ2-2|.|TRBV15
CATSGSPRDTFTGELFF
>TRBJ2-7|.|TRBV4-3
CASSQDYGASYEQYF
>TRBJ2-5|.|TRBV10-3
CAISESSPQETQYF
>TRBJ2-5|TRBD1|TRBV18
CASSLGLQGASETQYF
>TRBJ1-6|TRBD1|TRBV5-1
CASSWTGSSYNSPLHF
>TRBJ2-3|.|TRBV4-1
CASSQDRVRADTQYF
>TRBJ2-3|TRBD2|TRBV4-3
CASSQNRLAATDTQYF
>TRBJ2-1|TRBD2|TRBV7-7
CASSPTPPGAGGRYNEQFF
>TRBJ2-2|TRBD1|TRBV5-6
CASSLVGTGGTGELFF
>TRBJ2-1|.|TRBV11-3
CASSGTPWDEQFF
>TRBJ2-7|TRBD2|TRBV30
CAWGTRDEQYF
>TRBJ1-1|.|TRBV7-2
CASSLDSGTMNTEAFF
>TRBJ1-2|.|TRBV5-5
CASSLVSEKLYGYTF
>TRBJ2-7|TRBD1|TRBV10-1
CASSSGQGVNEQYF
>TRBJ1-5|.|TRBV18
CASSPRMGRQPQHF
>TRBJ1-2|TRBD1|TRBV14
CASSQRPGGTPPNYGYTF
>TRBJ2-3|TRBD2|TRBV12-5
CASGLVHGGDTQYF
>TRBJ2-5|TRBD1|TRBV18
CASSRDRGQETQYF
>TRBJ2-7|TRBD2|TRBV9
CASSASGSGTYEQYF
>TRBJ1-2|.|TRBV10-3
CAIRVGPSYGYTF
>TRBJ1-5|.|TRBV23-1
CASSAFKTELYSNQPQHF
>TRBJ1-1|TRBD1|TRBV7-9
CASSPDRGRGTEAFF
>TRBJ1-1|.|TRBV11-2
CASRQGGRELGAFF
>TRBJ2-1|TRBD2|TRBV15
CATSRAGRGEVGEQFF
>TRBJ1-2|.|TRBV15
CATSSGRTYGYTF
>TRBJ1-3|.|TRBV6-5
CASSPSGTGGDTIYF